This section outlines one T cell receptor (beta chain) sequence together with its context. Its antigen is not known. Other DNA sequences within the sample encode an identical CDR3. The assay ran at deep level. Using immunoSEQ multiplex PCR, the repertoire was profiled, and TCRdb retains in-frame clones only, with some absent. The repertoire holds a few million clones, with under 95% as singletons. This sample stems from a study of shared clonotypes between healthy human individuals. Whole-study results and caveats: Naive subsets generally exceeded memory subsets in estimated richness. The diversity represented, both genetic and in exposure history, was limited by few donors.

V was pared by 3 bases and J by 8 bases, with 6 bases of the junction left unmatched. Germline CDR1 reads LNHDA; CDR2 reads SQIVND (reference sequence). The CDR3 totals 13 residues. The chain recombines TRBV19 with TRBJ1-1; 7 bases agree with TRBD1. The sequencing sample was made of naive CD4+ T cells from PBMCs. Described subset: CD45RA+ positively selected. This TCR came from a man younger than 35 in good health. Some clones in this sample may be carry-over from other donors' samples. The CDR3 DNA sequence: TGTGCCAGTAGTATTAGACAGGGACGGGAAGCTTTCTTT. It translates to CASSIRQGREAFF. Variable domain in full (rest from reference TRBV19 and TRBJ1-1): DGGITQSPKYLFRKEGQNVTLSCEQNLNHDAMYWYRQDPGQGLRLIYYSQIVNDFQKGDIAEGYSVSREKKESFPLTVTSAQKNPTAFYLCASSIRQGREAFFGQGTRLTVV.